These 32 T cell receptor beta chains were all obtained from the same sample, sequenced in a study of blood T cell repertoires in COVID-19. Generated by immunoSEQ multiplex PCR, the TCRdb table keeps only in-frame clones and is missing some. The sample yields about 270,000 clones, around 86% seen once. Sequenced: peripheral blood. The receptor source for this set is an older woman who had recovered from COVID-19.

V usage is TRBV3-1 (or the pseudogene TRBV3-2) and J usage is TRBJ2-6; weak D call: TRBD2 (5 bases). Trimming cost V 4 bases and J 0 bases, with 16 bases left between them. CDR1 LGHDT and CDR2 YNNKEL come from the germline V gene (reference sequence). The CDR3 has 18 amino acids. CDR3 residues: CASSPPGSTLSGANVLTF. CDR3 DNA: TGTGCCAGCAGCCCCCCGGGAAGTACCCTCTCTGGGGCCAACGTCCTGACTTTC.

The chain joins TRBV7-9 to TRBJ1-4; TRBD1 aligns across 11 bases. This CDR3 comprises 14 residues. Germline loops: CDR1 SEHNR, CDR2 FQNEAQ (reference sequence). V trimming: 5 bases; J trimming: 8 bases; junction bases outside the gene matches: 4. The CDR3 is CASSHGQGAEKLFF. For the CDR3, the DNA is TGTGCCAGCAGCCACGGACAGGGGGCCGAAAAACTGTTTTTT.

CDR3 sequence (DNA): TGCGCCAGCAGCTTGGAACCCCAAACGGGAAACCAAGAGACCCAGTACTTC. Encoded protein: CASSLEPQTGNQETQYF. This chain connects TRBV5-1 to TRBJ2-5; tentative D call: TRBD2 (5 bases). This CDR3 region has 17 residues. Germline assignment: CDR1 SGHRS and CDR2 YFSETQ. Trimming took off 0 bases at V and 0 bases at J, with 15 bases between the two ends.

As to this clone: Compared with germline, one end of the junction differs, possibly owing to a read error. V is TRBV19 and J is TRBJ1-2; weak D call: TRBD1 (6 bases). Germline V lookup: CDR1 LNHDA, CDR2 SQIVND (reference sequence). This CDR3 region has 11 residues. DNA of the CDR3: TGTGCCAGTAGTATATACAGGGTACTCGCCTTC. This encodes CASSIYRVLAF. The full variable domain, with the rest looked up from reference TRBV19 and TRBJ1-2, is DGGITQSPKYLFRKEGQNVTLSCEQNLNHDAMYWYRQDPGQGLRLIYYSQIVNDFQKGDIAEGYSVSREKKESFPLTVTSAQKNPTAFYLCASSIYRVLAFGSGTRLTVV.

J is TRBJ2-7 and V is TRBV3-1 (or the pseudogene TRBV3-2); D ambiguous. V dropped 0 bases and J dropped 4 bases, with 10 bases sitting between them. This CDR3 spans 14 amino acids. CDR1 and CDR2 (germline): LGHDT, YNNKEL (reference sequence). CDR3 sequence reads: CASSQDRFSYEQYF. The CDR3 DNA follows: TGTGCCAGCAGCCAAGATCGGTTCTCATACGAGCAGTACTTC.

The CDR3 coding sequence is TGTGCCGGAGTTTATGGGGACATCGGCTTAGGGACCGGGGAGCTGTTTTTT. This encodes CAGVYGDIGLGTGELFF. The genes are TRBV7-9 and TRBJ2-2; D possibly corresponds to TRBD1 (6 bases). Germline-derived CDR1 and CDR2 are SEHNR and FQNEAQ (reference sequence). V dropped 11 bases and J dropped 5 bases, with 27 bases sitting between them. The CDR3 is 17 residues long. The whole variable domain, remainder taken from reference TRBV7-9 and TRBJ2-2, is DTGVSQNPRHKITKRGQNVTFRCDPISEHNRLYWYRQTLGQGPEFLTYFQNEAQLEKSRLLSDRFSAERPKGSFSTLEIQRTEQGDSAMYLCAGVYGDIGLGTGELFFGEGSRLTVL.

V gene TRBV28 combines with J gene TRBJ1-3, with 9 bases that match TRBD1. V lost 0 bases to trimming and J lost 4 bases; unmatched junction nucleotides: 1. This CDR3 has 15 amino acids. Germline CDR1 MDHEN, CDR2 SYDVKM. The CDR3 spells CASSLWGQGGNTIYF. The DNA of the CDR3 is TGTGCCAGCAGTTTATGGGGACAGGGAGGAAACACCATATATTTT.

This chain uses TRBV10-3 with TRBJ1-2, with 7 bases aligning to TRBD1. This CDR3 comprises 16 residues. CDR1 is ENHRY, CDR2 SYGVKD, per germline. Losses at the gene ends were 0 bases for V and 7 bases for J; bases not matched to a gene: 11. In DNA, the CDR3 is TGTGCCATCAGTGAGTCGGCGGTCTACAGGGGAATTGGCTACACCTTC. Translating gives CAISESAVYRGIGYTF.

The genes are TRBV29-1 and TRBJ1-4, with 8 bases fitting TRBD1. This CDR3 is 15 amino acids long. Germline V lookup: CDR1 SQVTM, CDR2 ANQGSEA. V was clipped by 4 bases and J by 6 bases; unmatched bases: 10. The CDR3 protein is CSVVGQEAYDEKLFF. The CDR3 DNA reads as TGCAGCGTTGTGGGACAGGAGGCTTACGATGAAAAACTGTTTTTT.

This clone was recorded a few times. V usage is TRBV28 and J usage is TRBJ1-4; a possible D gene is TRBD1 (5 bases). This CDR3 contains 19 residues. Germline V lookup: CDR1 MDHEN, CDR2 SYDVKM. V was shortened by 5 bases and J by 7 bases, with 29 bases between the two germline ends. CDR3 region: CASSPSSTSWGTGGEKLFF. The CDR3, as DNA: TGTGCCAGCAGTCCCTCTTCGACAAGTTGGGGAACCGGGGGTGAAAAACTGTTTTTT.

V is TRBV2 and J is TRBJ2-3, with D possibly TRBD2 on 5 matching bases. CDR3 length: 15 residues. Germline CDR1 is SNHLY and CDR2 is FYNNEI. V lost 2 bases and J 2 bases, leaving 11 bases between the germline ends. CDR3 nucleotides: TGTGCCAGCAGTGAAAGGAAAGCGGACACAGATACGCAGTATTTT. Its protein is CASSERKADTDTQYF.

The chain recombines TRBV15 with TRBJ1-1; 7 nucleotides align to TRBD1. CDR1 is LNHNV, CDR2 YYDKDF, per germline (reference sequence). Trimming at V came to 1 base and at J to 4 bases, leaving 12 bases not matched to a gene. The CDR3 runs to 17 residues. CDR3 bases: TGTGCCACCAGCAGAGGAGCCGGGACAGTGATTGCCACTGAAGCTTTCTTT. This translates into CATSRGAGTVIATEAFF. Using reference TRBV15 and TRBJ1-1 for the parts outside the CDR3, the full variable domain is DAMVIQNPRYQVTQFGKPVTLSCSQTLNHNVMYWYQQKSSQAPKLLFHYYDKDFNNEADTPDNFQSRRPNTSFCFLDIRSPGLGDTAMYLCATSRGAGTVIATEAFFGQGTRLTVV.

V usage is TRBV6-5 and J usage is TRBJ2-7; TRBD1 matches at 7 bases. Trimming at V came to 4 bases and at J to 2 bases, leaving 11 bases not matched to a gene. Germline CDR1 MNHEY, CDR2 SVGAGI. The CDR3 consists of 16 residues. The DNA of the CDR3 is TGTGCCAGCAGTTTTCTACAGGGGCTAGGACCCTACGAGCAGTACTTC. It is translated as CASSFLQGLGPYEQYF.

This chain uses TRBV5-1 with TRBJ1-3; 10 bases are shared with TRBD1. V lost 0 bases, J lost 8 bases, and 8 bases stayed unmatched. The CDR3 is 16 amino acids. Germline V gene sequence: CDR1 SGHRS, CDR2 YFSETQ. CDR3 amino acids: CASSLAGTGASDTIYF. CDR3 DNA: TGCGCCAGCAGCTTGGCCGGGACAGGGGCGTCAGACACCATATATTTT.

The chain combines TRBV10-3 with TRBJ2-1; the match to TRBD1 covers 9 bases. Trimming removed 4 bases from V and 2 bases from J; junction bases left unmatched: 9. This CDR3 is 17 amino acids long. Germline lookup yields CDR1 ENHRY and CDR2 SYGVKD. CDR3 bases: TGTGCCATCAGTGGGACAGGGGCACAGGGGGCCTACAATGAGCAGTTCTTC. Residues: CAISGTGAQGAYNEQFF.

The CDR3 loop reads CASSQDRPQETQYF. CDR3 nucleotides: TGTGCCAGCAGCCAGGACAGGCCCCAAGAGACCCAGTACTTC. This chain uses TRBV7-2 with TRBJ2-5; TRBD1 matches at 7 bases. The CDR3 loop spans 14 amino acids. Germline trimming cut 5 bases from V and 1 base from J; bases unmatched to any gene: 4. Germline loops: CDR1 SGHTA, CDR2 FQGNSA. The full variable domain, completed using reference TRBV7-2 and TRBJ2-5, is GAGVSQSPSNKVTEKGKDVELRCDPISGHTALYWYRQSLGQGLEFLIYFQGNSAPDKSGLPSDRFSAERTGGSVSTLTIQRTQQEDSAVYLCASSQDRPQETQYFGPGTRLLVL.

The rearrangement uses TRBV3-1 (or the pseudogene TRBV3-2) and TRBJ2-2, with D tentatively TRBD2 (5 bases). The CDR3 contains 14 residues. Germline V CDR1 and CDR2: LGHDT, YNNKEL (reference sequence). V was cut by 3 bases and J by 5 bases, with 10 bases left in between. The CDR3 here is CASSQVGGTGELFF. The CDR3 nucleotides are TGTGCCAGCAGCCAGGTTGGAGGTACCGGGGAGCTGTTTTTT.

This chain links TRBV9 with TRBJ1-6; 8 bases match TRBD1. Germline V gene lookup returns CDR1 SGDLS and CDR2 YYNGEE. The length of the CDR3 is 14 residues. Trimming took 2 bases from V and 7 from J; bases not matched to a gene: 2. The CDR3 DNA reads as TGTGCCAGCAGCGTGGGACAGGTGAATTCACCCCTCCACTTT. This sequence encodes CASSVGQVNSPLHF.

V gene TRBV10-1 combines with J gene TRBJ2-1; 12 bases map to TRBD2. The CDR3 has 17 residues. Unmatched junction bases numbered 3, after V lost 2 bases and J lost 1 base. Germline loops: CDR1 WNHNN, CDR2 SYGVQD (reference sequence). The chain's CDR3 is CASSETSGGKSYNEQFF. CDR3 coding DNA: TGCGCCAGCAGTGAGACTAGCGGGGGGAAGTCCTACAATGAGCAGTTCTTC.

This sequence joins TRBV10-3 and TRBJ1-2; TRBD1 matches 9 bases. V was pared by 3 bases and J by 4 bases, with 3 bases of the junction left unmatched. Germline lookup yields CDR1 ENHRY and CDR2 SYGVKD. The CDR3 has 14 residues. CDR3 protein: CAISDETGGYGYTF. CDR3 bases: TGTGCCATCAGTGACGAGACAGGGGGCTATGGCTACACCTTC.

The chain is built from TRBV6-6 and TRBJ1-1; TRBD1 might be the D (5 bases). This CDR3 region has 14 residues. The V and J ends lost 0 bases and 5 bases respectively, with 10 bases between them. From germline, CDR1 is MNHNY and CDR2 SVGAGI (reference sequence). The CDR3 nucleotides are TGTGCCAGCAGTTACTCGGGGGGGTGGACTGAAGCTTTCTTT. Translating it yields CASSYSGGWTEAFF.

The rearrangement joins TRBV11-2 to TRBJ2-7; D is perhaps TRBD1 (5 bases). V was shortened by 2 bases and J by 3 bases, with 11 bases between the two germline ends. The germline CDR1 and CDR2 sequences are SGHAT and FQNNGV. The CDR3 spans 14 residues. In DNA, the CDR3 is TGTGCCAGCAGCTTAAAGGGGCCAAACTACGAGCAGTACTTC. It yields the protein CASSLKGPNYEQYF.

V usage is TRBV9 and J usage is TRBJ2-7; TRBD1 might be the D (6 bases). V lost 1 base to trimming and J lost 6 bases, with 14 bases between them. This CDR3 has 14 residues. Germline CDR1 reads SGDLS; CDR2 reads YYNGEE. CDR3 protein: CASSVTPDRGEQYF. For the CDR3, the DNA is TGTGCCAGCAGCGTAACCCCGGACAGAGGCGAGCAGTACTTC.

A few counts support this clone. The CDR3 sequence is CASSLRVSRLSGGYGYTF. CDR3 in DNA: TGTGCCAGCAGCTTACGCGTCAGCCGTCTTAGCGGCGGCTATGGCTACACCTTC. The gene calls are TRBV7-8 and TRBJ1-2; no firm D call. V was shortened by 2 bases and J by 4 bases, with 23 bases between the two germline ends. The germline gives CDR1 SGHVS, CDR2 FQNEAQ. The CDR3 is made up of 18 amino acids.

The sample holds one count of this clone. The rearrangement joins TRBV5-1 to TRBJ2-5; D is possibly TRBD1 (5 bases). The CDR3 is made up of 15 amino acids. Trimming pared 3 bases from V and 3 bases from J, leaving 15 bases between. Germline lookup yields CDR1 SGHRS and CDR2 YFSETQ. CDR3 in DNA: TGCGCCAGCAGCTACCTCGGTCTAGGGGAAGAGACCCAGTACTTC. Translation: CASSYLGLGEETQYF.

This clone has more than one count but fewer than ten. This rearrangement joins TRBV4-2 to TRBJ1-5, with 7 positions matching TRBD1. Germline-derived CDR1 and CDR2 are LGHNA and YNFKEQ. The CDR3 covers 16 residues. J lost 6 bases, V lost 0 bases, and 8 bases had no gene match. CDR3: CASSQDRHRGGQPQHF. The CDR3 nucleotides read TGTGCCAGCAGCCAAGATCGTCACAGGGGTGGTCAGCCCCAGCATTTT.

This CDR3 reads CASSQGGQYYSPLHF. CDR3 nucleotide sequence: TGCGCCAGCAGCCAAGGAGGGCAGTACTATTCACCCCTCCACTTT. The genes are TRBV4-1 and TRBJ1-6; D is undetermined. The germline CDR1 and CDR2 sequences are MGHRA and YSYEKL. V was cut by 1 base and J by 8 bases, with 12 bases left in between. This CDR3 region has 15 residues.

J is TRBJ2-5 and V is TRBV7-2; tentatively, D is TRBD2 (5 bases). Trimming cost V 5 bases and J 0 bases, with 10 bases left between them. The CDR3 has 14 amino acids. Germline values: CDR1 SGHTA, CDR2 FQGNSA. In DNA, the CDR3 is TGTGCCAGCAGCAGGACTGTGTACCAAGAGACCCAGTACTTC. Amino acid sequence: CASSRTVYQETQYF.

The chain links TRBV9 to TRBJ2-5; TRBD1 agrees at 9 bases. The CDR3 spans 17 residues. Germline values: CDR1 SGDLS, CDR2 YYNGEE. J lost 2 bases, V lost 0 bases, and 8 bases had no gene match. The DNA for the CDR3 is TGTGCCAGCAGCGTAGGGGTGACAGGGGGAGAACAAGAGACCCAGTACTTC. This encodes CASSVGVTGGEQETQYF. The full variable domain, rest sourced from reference TRBV9 and TRBJ2-5, is DSGVTQTPKHLITATGQRVTLRCSPRSGDLSVYWYQQSLDQGLQFLIQYYNGEERAKGNILERFSAQQFPDLHSELNLSSLELGDSALYFCASSVGVTGGEQETQYFGPGTRLLVL.

V usage is TRBV7-9 and J usage is TRBJ2-4; no clear D. V was clipped by 0 bases and J by 7 bases, with 10 bases between them. Germline CDR1 is SEHNR and CDR2 is FQNEAQ (reference sequence). This CDR3 is 14 amino acids long. The CDR3 coding sequence is TGTGCCAGCAGCTTAGCGGTCGCCGGGAACATTCAGTACTTC. Translating it yields CASSLAVAGNIQYF.

This clone was detected only once. This chain joins TRBV5-1 and TRBJ2-2; no clear D. Germline V gene data show CDR1 as SGHRS and CDR2 as YFSETQ. The V end lost 4 bases, the J end lost 6 bases, and 13 bases lay between the germline ends. The CDR3 runs to 14 residues. CDR3 region: CASSQTIDPGELFF. The CDR3 coding sequence is TGCGCCAGCAGCCAGACAATCGACCCCGGGGAGCTGTTTTTT.

This clone was counted between two and nine times. This sequence joins TRBV7-9 and TRBJ2-7; D perhaps matches TRBD2 (5 bases). Trimming pared 5 bases from V and 5 bases from J, leaving 19 bases between. There are 15 residues in the CDR3. Germline assignment: CDR1 SEHNR and CDR2 FQNEAQ (reference sequence). The CDR3 coding sequence is TGTGCCAGCAGCCGCACTAGGACCCAAGCCCACGAGCAGTACTTC. Protein product: CASSRTRTQAHEQYF. Full variable domain (remainder filled in from reference TRBV7-9 and TRBJ2-7): DTGVSQNPRHKITKRGQNVTFRCDPISEHNRLYWYRQTLGQGPEFLTYFQNEAQLEKSRLLSDRFSAERPKGSFSTLEIQRTEQGDSAMYLCASSRTRTQAHEQYFGPGTRLTVT.